The 20 T cell receptor beta chains reported below all come from one sample, sequenced in a study of molecular identifiers for immune sequencing clone quantification (dated by TCRdb to 2016 to 2019). The receptor library was made with PCR. The instrument given in TCRdb is Illumina HiSeq 4000. TCRdb trimmed the raw reads at Q25, called clones with MiXCR and kept productive beta chains. All rows with the same CDR3 protein become a single entry with the most common DNA and genes. The sample table holds over 600,000 distinct CDR3 sequences, of which around 20% were seen once. Together, the top ten hold roughly 0.9% of the sample. The sequencing sample was made of naive CD8+ T cells from blood, with Jurkat cell RNA spiked in. Reading the label with the study, this specimen's cell subset or site is: FACS-sorted CD8+CD4-CCR7+CD45RA+ naive T cells. These receptors all stem from a human donor in good health. Some libraries in this study had Jurkat cell RNA spiked in.

Remarks on this clonotype: At one boundary the junction diverges from the germline segment, which might be a read error. The chain couples TRBV5-6 to TRBJ2-7; D remains ambiguous. This CDR3 comprises 12 residues. Germline CDR1 and CDR2: SGHDT and YYEEEE. The CDR3 nucleotides read TGTGCCAGCAGCTTGGTAGGGTACGTGCAGTACTTC. This gives the protein CASSLVGYVQYF.

To note about this clonotype: A much larger clone lies a single base off, so this may be a read error. The V call is TRBV7-9, the J call TRBJ1-6, with 8 bases matching TRBD1. Germline V CDR1 and CDR2: SEHNR, FQNEAQ (reference sequence). V was clipped by 8 bases and J by 7 bases; unmatched bases: 10. The CDR3 spans 15 residues. The CDR3 region has the DNA TGTGCCAGCGGATCCGGGGACAGGCGGAATTCACCCCTCCACTTT. Amino acids: CASGSGDRRNSPLHF. Drawing the rest from reference TRBV7-9 and TRBJ1-6, the complete variable domain is DTGVSQNPRHKITKRGQNVTFRCDPISEHNRLYWYRQTLGQGPEFLTYFQNEAQLEKSRLLSDRFSAERPKGSFSTLEIQRTEQGDSAMYLCASGSGDRRNSPLHFGNGTRLTVT.

Comments on this clonotype: This sequence may be a read error, since a much larger clone differs from it by one base. The rearrangement uses TRBV5-1 and TRBJ1-3; the match to TRBD1 covers 8 bases. Germline V gene lookup returns CDR1 SGHRS and CDR2 YFSETQ. The CDR3 totals 19 residues. Germline trimming cut 3 bases from V and 0 bases from J; bases unmatched to any gene: 14. The CDR3 loop reads CASSSRPTGATFSGNTIYF. The CDR3 region has the DNA TGCGCCAGCAGCTCCCGCCCGACAGGGGCTACCTTCTCTGGAAACACCATATATTTT.

This clonotype was seen at least ten times. The chain links TRBV9 to TRBJ1-1; D is unclear. CDR1 SGDLS and CDR2 YYNGEE come from the germline V gene. The germline V and J ends were trimmed by 0 bases and 8 bases, with 8 bases remaining between them. CDR3 length: 12 amino acids. CDR3 protein: CASSVGSGEAFF. CDR3 nucleotides: TGTGCCAGCAGCGTAGGTTCAGGAGAAGCTTTCTTT.

The V gene is TRBV7-8, the J gene TRBJ1-4; no firm D call. Trimming pared 3 bases from V and 7 bases from J, leaving 15 bases between. Germline CDR1 SGHVS, CDR2 FQNEAQ. This CDR3 spans 15 amino acids. The CDR3 loop reads CASSFGRAESEKLFF. CDR3 DNA: TGTGCCAGCAGCTTCGGGAGAGCTGAGAGTGAAAAACTGTTTTTT. The complete variable domain, with remaining parts taken from reference TRBV7-8 and TRBJ1-4, reads GAGVSQSPRYKVAKRGQDVALRCDPISGHVSLFWYQQALGQGPEFLTYFQNEAQLDKSGLPSDRFFAERPEGSVSTLKIQRTQQEDSAVYLCASSFGRAESEKLFFGSGTQLSVL.

This clonotype has a count of ten or more. The rearrangement uses TRBV20-1 and TRBJ2-7; a weak D match, TRBD1 (5 bases). The CDR3 spans 13 residues. Germline loops: CDR1 DFQATT, CDR2 SNEGSKA (reference sequence). V was clipped by 5 bases and J by 0 bases, with 11 bases between them. Here the CDR3 reads CSADPDSSYEQYF. DNA of the CDR3: TGCAGTGCTGATCCCGACAGCTCCTACGAGCAGTACTTC.

V gene TRBV3-1 combines with J gene TRBJ1-2; D remains unclear. Deletions cut 0 bases from V and 8 bases from J, with 16 bases between. Germline lookup yields CDR1 LGHDT and CDR2 YNNKEL (reference sequence). The CDR3 is 15 amino acids. CDR3 region: CASSQDRSLNWGYTF. The CDR3 DNA follows: TGTGCCAGCAGCCAAGATCGGTCGCTTAATTGGGGCTACACCTTC.

Comments on this clonotype: Sequence at one end of the junction differs from germline and may be a read error. V usage is TRBV25-1 and J usage is TRBJ2-6; TRBD1 might be the D (5 bases). This CDR3 is 14 amino acids long. Per germline, CDR1 MGHDK and CDR2 SYGVNS. The CDR3 sequence is CASQDPSGAHVLTF. The CDR3 DNA is TGTGCCAGCCAGGACCCCTCTGGGGCCCACGTCCTGACTTTC.

This clonotype has just a few counts. The genes are TRBV27 and TRBJ2-7; the D call may be TRBD1 or TRBD2 (6 bases each). The CDR3 has 13 residues. Germline V gene data show CDR1 as MNHEY and CDR2 as SMNVEV (reference sequence). V shed 0 bases and J shed 9 bases, with 12 bases lying between them. In DNA, the CDR3 is TGTGCCAGCAGTTTATCGTTCGGGGGCGGGCAGTACTTC. Amino acids: CASSLSFGGGQYF.

In its sample, this clonotype was seen once. This chain links TRBV6-2 or TRBV6-3 with TRBJ2-7, with 7 bases matching TRBD1. V was pared by 4 bases and J by 1 base, with 28 bases of the junction left unmatched. The CDR3 sequence is 22 residues long. Germline V gives CDR1 MNHEY, CDR2 SVGEGT. This CDR3 reads CASSSGPLIRDSYNPRSYEQYF. The CDR3 nucleotides read TGTGCCAGCAGTTCGGGCCCTCTGATCCGGGACAGCTACAACCCGAGATCCTACGAGCAGTACTTC.

Regarding this clonotype: This may be a read error, as it is one base from a much larger clone. V and J are TRBV5-1 and TRBJ2-5, with D maybe TRBD1 (6 bases). From germline, CDR1 is SGHRS and CDR2 YFSETQ. This CDR3 has 14 residues. The CDR3, as DNA: TGCGCCAGCAGCACCGGGACAAACCAAGAGACCCAGTGCTTC. Residues: CASSTGTNQETQCF.

On this clonotype itself: The CDR3 does not close with the conserved phenylalanine or tryptophan, likely indicating a read error. V is TRBV29-1 and J is TRBJ2-3; D is perhaps TRBD1 or TRBD2 (5 bases each). This CDR3 spans 14 amino acids. Trimming took 2 bases from V and 6 from J, leaving 15 bases between them. CDR1 SQVTM and CDR2 ANQGSEA come from the germline V gene. CDR3 protein: CSVETGTPSDTQYS. CDR3 DNA sequence: TGCAGCGTTGAAACCGGGACGCCTTCTGATACGCAGTATTCT.

This clonotype showed up many times. The chain employs TRBV6-6 and TRBJ1-1, with 9 bases matching TRBD1. V shed 5 bases and J 5 bases; nucleotides not matched to a gene: 9. CDR3 size: 15 residues. CDR1 and CDR2 (germline): MNHNY, SVGAGI (reference sequence). This CDR3 is CASSAEQGAETEAFF. CDR3 bases: TGTGCCAGCAGTGCCGAACAGGGGGCTGAAACTGAAGCTTTCTTT.

As regards this clonotype: Just one base apart from a much larger clone, this may be a read error. Because the CDR3 is missing its conserved closing phenylalanine or tryptophan, this is likely a read error. The chain carries TRBV20-1 and TRBJ2-7; 10 nucleotides align to TRBD2. The V segment lost 6 bases and the J segment 0 bases; nucleotides outside the gene matches: 11. The CDR3 loop spans 16 amino acids. CDR1 and CDR2 (germline): DFQATT, SNEGSKA (reference sequence). The CDR3 region is CSALPLAGTPSYEQYL. The CDR3 DNA reads TGCAGTGCCTTACCACTAGCGGGAACCCCCTCCTACGAGCAGTACCTC.

The chain uses TRBV27 and TRBJ2-7; 7 bases fit TRBD1. The CDR3 covers 13 residues. Trimming at V came to 4 bases and at J to 5 bases, leaving 5 bases not matched to a gene. From germline, CDR1 is MNHEY and CDR2 SMNVEV (reference sequence). The CDR3: CASSSGTGDEQYF. DNA for the CDR3: TGTGCCAGCAGTTCGGGAACAGGGGACGAGCAGTACTTC.

This clonotype was detected ten times or more. This sequence joins TRBV9 and TRBJ2-5; 10 nucleotides match TRBD2. Germline loops: CDR1 SGDLS, CDR2 YYNGEE. Trimming took 4 bases from V and 0 from J; bases not matched to a gene: 15. This CDR3 has 19 amino acids. CDR3 region: CASSPRVPGLAEDQETQYF. The CDR3 region has the DNA TGTGCCAGCAGCCCGAGAGTCCCTGGACTAGCGGAAGACCAAGAGACCCAGTACTTC.

This clonotype was counted many times. This sequence joins TRBV28 and TRBJ2-1; unclear D gene. The V gene lost 8 bases and the J gene lost 11 bases, with 10 bases spanning the gap. Germline CDR1 MDHEN, CDR2 SYDVKM. The CDR3 covers 10 residues. CDR3 in amino acids: CASGARKQFF. The CDR3 coding sequence is TGTGCCAGCGGTGCGAGGAAGCAGTTCTTC. The full variable domain, its missing parts supplied by reference TRBV28 and TRBJ2-1, is DVKVTQSSRYLVKRTGEKVFLECVQDMDHENMFWYRQDPGLGLRLIYFSYDVKMKEKGDIPEGYSVSREKKERFSLILESASTNQTSMYLCASGARKQFFGPGTRLTVL.

This clonotype appeared once. At one boundary the junction diverges from the germline segment, which might be a read error. The chain links TRBV7-9 to TRBJ2-2; D is possibly TRBD2 (5 bases). Per germline, CDR1 SEHNR and CDR2 FQNEAQ (reference sequence). The CDR3 length is 14 residues. CDR3 DNA: TGTGCCAGCAGCTTAGGTATACACACCGGGGAGCTGTCTTTT. Its translation is CASSLGIHTGELSF.

This clonotype was counted a single time. A read error may be the cause here, since a much bigger clone is one base away. The chain recombines TRBV29-1 with TRBJ2-3; D may be TRBD1 (5 bases). Germline loops: CDR1 SQVTM, CDR2 ANQGSEA. This CDR3 has 11 amino acids. Trimming took off 7 bases at V and 2 bases at J, with 7 bases between the two ends. This CDR3 is CSGRDTDTQYF. In nucleotides, the CDR3 is TGCAGCGGCAGGGACACAGATACGCAGTATTTT.

This clonotype showed up many times. This chain links TRBV7-9 with TRBJ1-1; no definite D call. The length of the CDR3 is 13 residues. Trimming stripped 3 bases from V and 4 bases from J, with 9 bases between. Germline CDR1 reads SEHNR; CDR2 reads FQNEAQ (reference sequence). The CDR3 spells CASSFPSSTEAFF. The CDR3 DNA reads TGTGCCAGCAGCTTCCCCAGTTCCACTGAAGCTTTCTTT. Drawing the rest from reference TRBV7-9 and TRBJ1-1, the complete variable domain is DTGVSQNPRHKITKRGQNVTFRCDPISEHNRLYWYRQTLGQGPEFLTYFQNEAQLEKSRLLSDRFSAERPKGSFSTLEIQRTEQGDSAMYLCASSFPSSTEAFFGQGTRLTVV.